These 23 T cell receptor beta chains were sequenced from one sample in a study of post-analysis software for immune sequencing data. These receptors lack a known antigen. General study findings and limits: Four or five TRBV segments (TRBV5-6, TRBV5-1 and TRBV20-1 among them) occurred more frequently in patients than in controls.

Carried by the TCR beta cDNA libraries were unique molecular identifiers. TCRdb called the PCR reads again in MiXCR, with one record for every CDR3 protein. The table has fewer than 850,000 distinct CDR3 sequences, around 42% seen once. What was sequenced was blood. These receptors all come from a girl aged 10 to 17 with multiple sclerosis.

CDR3 in DNA: TGTGCCAGCACTCGCCAGGGGGTTCACTCTGAAAAACTGTTTTTT. Its translation: CASTRQGVHSEKLFF. The V and J genes are TRBV12-3 or TRBV12-4 and TRBJ1-4; TRBD1 matches at 7 bases. V was clipped by 7 bases and J by 7 bases; unmatched bases: 12. The CDR3 has 15 residues.

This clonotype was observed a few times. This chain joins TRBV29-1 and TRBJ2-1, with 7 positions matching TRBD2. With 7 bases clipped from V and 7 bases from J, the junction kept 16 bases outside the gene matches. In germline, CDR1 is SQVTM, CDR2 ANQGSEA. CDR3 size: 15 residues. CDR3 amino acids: CSALRLAGESNEQFF. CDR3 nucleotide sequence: TGCAGCGCCCTCCGGCTGGCGGGAGAATCAAATGAGCAGTTCTTC.

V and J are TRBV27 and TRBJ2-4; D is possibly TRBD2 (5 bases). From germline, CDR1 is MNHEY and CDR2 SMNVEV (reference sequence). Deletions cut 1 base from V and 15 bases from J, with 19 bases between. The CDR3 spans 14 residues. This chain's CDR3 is CASSLFSAQTRRYF. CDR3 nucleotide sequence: TGTGCCAGCAGTTTATTTAGCGCCCAGACTCGGCGGTACTTC.

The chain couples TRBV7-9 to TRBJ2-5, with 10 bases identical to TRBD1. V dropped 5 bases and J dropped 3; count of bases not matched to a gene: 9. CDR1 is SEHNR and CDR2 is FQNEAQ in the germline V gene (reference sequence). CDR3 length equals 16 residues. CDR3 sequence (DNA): TGTGCCAGCAGCAACTGGGACAGGGGAATGGAAGAGACCCAGTACTTC. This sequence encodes CASSNWDRGMEETQYF. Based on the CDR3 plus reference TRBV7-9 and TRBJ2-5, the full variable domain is DTGVSQNPRHKITKRGQNVTFRCDPISEHNRLYWYRQTLGQGPEFLTYFQNEAQLEKSRLLSDRFSAERPKGSFSTLEIQRTEQGDSAMYLCASSNWDRGMEETQYFGPGTRLLVL.

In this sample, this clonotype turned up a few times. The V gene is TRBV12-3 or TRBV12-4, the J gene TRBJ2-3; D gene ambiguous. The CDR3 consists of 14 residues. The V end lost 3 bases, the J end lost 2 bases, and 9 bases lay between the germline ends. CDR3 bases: TGTGCCAGCAGTTTGGGCATACCCACAGATACGCAGTATTTT. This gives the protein CASSLGIPTDTQYF.

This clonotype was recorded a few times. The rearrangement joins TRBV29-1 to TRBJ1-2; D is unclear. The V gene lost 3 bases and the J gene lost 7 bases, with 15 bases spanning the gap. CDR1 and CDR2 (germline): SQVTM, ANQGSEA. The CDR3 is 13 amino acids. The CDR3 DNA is TGCAGCGTTGAGGGTGGCAGGAGTAGTGGCTACACCTTC. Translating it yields CSVEGGRSSGYTF.

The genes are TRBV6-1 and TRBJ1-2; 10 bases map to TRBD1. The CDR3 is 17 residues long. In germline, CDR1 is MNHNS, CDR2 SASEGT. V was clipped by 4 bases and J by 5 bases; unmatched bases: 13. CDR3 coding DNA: TGTGCCAGCAGTGGATTGGGGACAGGGGAGTTATTGTATGGCTACACCTTC. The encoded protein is CASSGLGTGELLYGYTF.

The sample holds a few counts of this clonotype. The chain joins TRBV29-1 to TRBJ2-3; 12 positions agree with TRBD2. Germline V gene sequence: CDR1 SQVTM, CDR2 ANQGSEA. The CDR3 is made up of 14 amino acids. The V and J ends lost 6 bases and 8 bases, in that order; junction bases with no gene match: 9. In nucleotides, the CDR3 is TGCAGCGTCCCCACTAGCGGGGGGCGAGTTACGCAGTATTTT. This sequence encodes CSVPTSGGRVTQYF.

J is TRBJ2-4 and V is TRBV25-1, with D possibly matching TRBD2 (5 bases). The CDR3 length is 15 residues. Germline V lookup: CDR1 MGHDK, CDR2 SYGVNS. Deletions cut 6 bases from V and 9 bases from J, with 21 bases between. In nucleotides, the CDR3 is TGTGCCAGCAGCGGAATACGGACGGAGGAGCGCATTCAGTACTTC. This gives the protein CASSGIRTEERIQYF.

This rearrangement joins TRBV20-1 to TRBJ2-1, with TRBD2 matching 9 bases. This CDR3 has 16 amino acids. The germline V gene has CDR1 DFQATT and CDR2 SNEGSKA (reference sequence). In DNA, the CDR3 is TGCAGCGCCGACCCTTCGGCTAGCGGGAAAATCAATGAGCAGTTCTTC. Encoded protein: CSADPSASGKINEQFF.

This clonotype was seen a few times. For the CDR3, the DNA is TGTGCCAGCAGTGAACAGGGGGATAATTCACCCCTCCACTTT. Its protein is CASSEQGDNSPLHF. V and J are TRBV6-4 and TRBJ1-6; 8 bases are shared with TRBD1. This CDR3 has 14 amino acids. Germline assignment: CDR1 MRHNA and CDR2 SNTAGT. The V and J ends lost 3 bases and 5 bases, in that order; junction bases with no gene match: 0.

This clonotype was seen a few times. CDR3 amino acids: CAISSRTSGISQETQYF. The CDR3 DNA is TGTGCCATCAGTTCAAGGACTAGCGGGATAAGCCAAGAGACCCAGTACTTC. The chain couples TRBV10-3 to TRBJ2-5; TRBD2 matches at 12 bases. The CDR3 consists of 17 residues. In germline, CDR1 is ENHRY, CDR2 SYGVKD. V shed 5 bases and J 1 base; nucleotides not matched to a gene: 8.

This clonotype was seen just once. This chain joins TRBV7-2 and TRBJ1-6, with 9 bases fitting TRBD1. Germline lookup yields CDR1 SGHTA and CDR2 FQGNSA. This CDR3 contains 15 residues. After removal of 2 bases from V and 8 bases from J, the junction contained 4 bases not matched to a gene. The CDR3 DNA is TGTGCCAGCAGCTTATCGGACAGGGGTGATTCACCCCTCCACTTT. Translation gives CASSLSDRGDSPLHF. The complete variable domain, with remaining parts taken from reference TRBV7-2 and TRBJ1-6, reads GAGVSQSPSNKVTEKGKDVELRCDPISGHTALYWYRQSLGQGLEFLIYFQGNSAPDKSGLPSDRFSAERTGGSVSTLTIQRTQQEDSAVYLCASSLSDRGDSPLHFGNGTRLTVT.

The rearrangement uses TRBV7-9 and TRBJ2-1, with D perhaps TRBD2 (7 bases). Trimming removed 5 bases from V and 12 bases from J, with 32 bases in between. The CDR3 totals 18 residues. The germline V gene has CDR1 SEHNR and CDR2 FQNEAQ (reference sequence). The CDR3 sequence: CASSPGVLRDHGGRWQFF. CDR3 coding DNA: TGTGCCAGCAGCCCCGGTGTTTTGCGGGACCACGGGGGGCGATGGCAGTTCTTC. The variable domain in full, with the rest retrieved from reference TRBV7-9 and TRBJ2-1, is DTGVSQNPRHKITKRGQNVTFRCDPISEHNRLYWYRQTLGQGPEFLTYFQNEAQLEKSRLLSDRFSAERPKGSFSTLEIQRTEQGDSAMYLCASSPGVLRDHGGRWQFFGPGTRLTVL.

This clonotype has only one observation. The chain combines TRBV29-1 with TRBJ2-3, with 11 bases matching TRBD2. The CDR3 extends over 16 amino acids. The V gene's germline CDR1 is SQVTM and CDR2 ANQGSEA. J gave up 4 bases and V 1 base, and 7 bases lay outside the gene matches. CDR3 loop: CSVEGGLLAGADTQYF. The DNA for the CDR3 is TGCAGCGTTGAAGGCGGTCTACTAGCGGGAGCAGATACGCAGTATTTT.

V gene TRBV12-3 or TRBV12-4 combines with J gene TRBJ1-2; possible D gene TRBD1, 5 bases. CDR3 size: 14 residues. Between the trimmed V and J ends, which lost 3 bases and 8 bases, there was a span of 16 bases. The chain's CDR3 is CASSFSDGGVGYTF. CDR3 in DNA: TGTGCCAGCAGTTTTAGCGACGGGGGGGTGGGCTACACCTTC.

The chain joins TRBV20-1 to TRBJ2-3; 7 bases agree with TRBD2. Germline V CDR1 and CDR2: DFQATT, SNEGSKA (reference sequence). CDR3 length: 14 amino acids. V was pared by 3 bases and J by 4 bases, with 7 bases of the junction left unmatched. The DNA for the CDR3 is TGCAGTGCTAGTCGGGCGGGAGAGGCAGATACGCAGTATTTT. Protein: CSASRAGEADTQYF.

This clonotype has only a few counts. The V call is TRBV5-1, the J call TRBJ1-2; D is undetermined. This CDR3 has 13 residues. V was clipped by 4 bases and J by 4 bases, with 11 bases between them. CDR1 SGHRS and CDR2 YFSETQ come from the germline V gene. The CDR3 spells CASSVMGTYGYTF. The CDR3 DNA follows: TGCGCCAGCAGCGTCATGGGTACCTATGGCTACACCTTC.

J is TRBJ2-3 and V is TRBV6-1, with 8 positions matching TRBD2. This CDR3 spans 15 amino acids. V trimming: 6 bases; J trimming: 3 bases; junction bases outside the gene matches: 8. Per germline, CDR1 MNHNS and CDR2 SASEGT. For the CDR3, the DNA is TGTGCCAGCAGCCTTGGCGGGAGGAGGACAGATACGCAGTATTTT. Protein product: CASSLGGRRTDTQYF.

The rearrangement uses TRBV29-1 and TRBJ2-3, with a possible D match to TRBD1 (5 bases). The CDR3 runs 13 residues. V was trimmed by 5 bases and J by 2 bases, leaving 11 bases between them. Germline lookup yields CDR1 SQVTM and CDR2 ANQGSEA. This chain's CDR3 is CSVRRQHTDTQYF. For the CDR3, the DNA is TGCAGCGTTAGGAGACAGCACACAGATACGCAGTATTTT.

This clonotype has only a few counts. This CDR3 is CASSFNRGETQYF. In nucleotides, the CDR3 is TGTGCCAGCAGCTTTAACAGGGGCGAGACCCAGTACTTC. The chain couples TRBV11-2 to TRBJ2-5; TRBD1 matches at 7 bases. CDR1 SGHAT and CDR2 FQNNGV come from the germline V gene. V lost 3 bases, J lost 5 bases, and 3 bases stayed unmatched. The CDR3 consists of 13 residues.

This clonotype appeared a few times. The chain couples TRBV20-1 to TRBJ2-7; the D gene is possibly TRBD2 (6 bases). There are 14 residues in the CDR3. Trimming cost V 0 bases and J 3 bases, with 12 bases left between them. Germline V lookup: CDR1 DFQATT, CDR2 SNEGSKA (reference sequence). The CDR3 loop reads CSARDGGSGYEQYF. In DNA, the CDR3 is TGCAGTGCTAGAGATGGGGGTAGCGGCTACGAGCAGTACTTC.

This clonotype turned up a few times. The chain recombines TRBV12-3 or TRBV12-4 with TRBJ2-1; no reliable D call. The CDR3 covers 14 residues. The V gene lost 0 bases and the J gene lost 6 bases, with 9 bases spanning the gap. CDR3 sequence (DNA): TGTGCCAGCAGTTTAGCGAAAGCCATCAATGAGCAGTTCTTC. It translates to CASSLAKAINEQFF.